The 27 T cell receptor beta chains in this list originate from one sample, sequenced in a study of blood T cell repertoires in COVID-19. The table came from immunoSEQ multiplex PCR; TCRdb's copy has only in-frame clones and leaves some out. The repertoire consists of 68,000 or so clones, with around four fifths occurring once and the leading ten covering about two fifths. The sample consisted of peripheral blood. These receptors were obtained from a human donor in a cohort sampled during active COVID-19.

The V call is TRBV19, the J call TRBJ2-3; no definite D call. Germline CDR1 is LNHDA and CDR2 is SQIVND (reference sequence). Trimming left V 5 bases short and J 2 bases short, with 17 bases between. CDR3 size: 16 residues. This CDR3 is CASSSGSRLYTDTQYF. DNA of the CDR3: TGTGCCAGTAGTTCCGGGTCCCGGCTATACACAGATACGCAGTATTTT. Complete variable domain (other parts from reference TRBV19 and TRBJ2-3): DGGITQSPKYLFRKEGQNVTLSCEQNLNHDAMYWYRQDPGQGLRLIYYSQIVNDFQKGDIAEGYSVSREKKESFPLTVTSAQKNPTAFYLCASSSGSRLYTDTQYFGPGTRLTVL.

The CDR3 sequence is CASSILSRGQGANQPQHF. CDR3 bases: TGTGCCAGTAGTATCCTTAGTCGGGGGCAGGGGGCCAATCAGCCCCAGCATTTT. This rearrangement joins TRBV19 to TRBJ1-5, with 8 bases aligning to TRBD1. This CDR3 is 18 amino acids long. J was trimmed by 3 bases and V by 3 bases; bases with no gene match: 13. CDR1 is LNHDA and CDR2 is SQIVND in the germline V gene (reference sequence).

The chain has TRBV4-1 and TRBJ2-1, with TRBD2 identical over 9 bases. After removal of 5 bases from V and 0 bases from J, the junction contained 5 bases not matched to a gene. The CDR3 consists of 16 residues. The germline V gene has CDR1 MGHRA and CDR2 YSYEKL. Here the CDR3 reads CASSTSGPSSYNEQFF. CDR3 DNA: TGCGCCAGCAGCACTAGCGGGCCGAGCTCCTACAATGAGCAGTTCTTC.

J is TRBJ2-1 and V is TRBV7-8; TRBD2 is a possible D gene (5 bases). Per the germline V gene, CDR1 is SGHVS and CDR2 is FQNEAQ. CDR3 size: 16 residues. Trimming stripped 1 base from V and 6 bases from J, with 16 bases between. The CDR3 nucleotides are TGTGCCAGCAGCTTAGTTACCCAGCGGCGTGCCAATGAGCAGTTCTTC. This gives the protein CASSLVTQRRANEQFF.

This clone was seen once. The chain carries TRBV29-1 and TRBJ1-5; TRBD1 matches 10 bases. CDR1 is SQVTM, CDR2 ANQGSEA, per germline. The CDR3 has 19 amino acids. Trimming took 6 bases from V and 0 from J; bases not matched to a gene: 17. In nucleotides, the CDR3 is TGCAGCGTGACCCGACCGCCGGGACAGGGGCGCAATAGCAATCAGCCCCAGCATTTT. This translates into CSVTRPPGQGRNSNQPQHF. Full variable domain (missing parts from reference TRBV29-1 and TRBJ1-5): SAVISQKPSRDICQRGTSLTIQCQVDSQVTMMFWYRQQPGQSLTLIATANQGSEATYESGFVIDKFPISRPNLTFSTLTVSNMSPEDSSIYLCSVTRPPGQGRNSNQPQHFGDGTRLSIL.

The V and J genes are TRBV7-9 and TRBJ2-7; 7 bases map to TRBD1. CDR1 and CDR2 (germline): SEHNR, FQNEAQ (reference sequence). The CDR3 is made up of 12 amino acids. The junction had 0 bases not matched to a gene; V was cut back by 0 bases and J by 7 bases. CDR3 protein: CASSLATGEQYF. The CDR3 DNA is TGTGCCAGCAGCTTAGCGACAGGGGAGCAGTACTTC.

The CDR3 coding sequence is TGTGCCAGCTCACCTCCGGGACAGCGAAATTCACCCCTCCACTTT. It yields the protein CASSPPGQRNSPLHF. The chain joins TRBV18 to TRBJ1-6; 7 nucleotides align to TRBD1. Germline V gene data show CDR1 as KGHSH and CDR2 as LQKENI. CDR3 length: 15 amino acids. V shed 3 bases, J shed 7 bases, and the junction held 6 bases outside the gene matches.

V usage is TRBV7-8 and J usage is TRBJ2-5, with D perhaps matching TRBD1 (6 bases). The CDR3 runs to 15 residues. The V end lost 1 base, the J end lost 5 bases, and 14 bases lay between the germline ends. CDR1 is SGHVS, CDR2 FQNEAQ, per germline. The CDR3 protein is CASSLGDTPGETQYF. The CDR3 DNA sequence: TGTGCCAGCAGCTTAGGGGACACCCCTGGGGAGACCCAGTACTTC. Drawing the rest from reference TRBV7-8 and TRBJ2-5, the complete variable domain is GAGVSQSPRYKVAKRGQDVALRCDPISGHVSLFWYQQALGQGPEFLTYFQNEAQLDKSGLPSDRFFAERPEGSVSTLKIQRTQQEDSAVYLCASSLGDTPGETQYFGPGTRLLVL.

The V and J genes are TRBV3-1 (or the pseudogene TRBV3-2) and TRBJ2-7; D is unclear. V dropped 4 bases and J dropped 2 bases, with 18 bases sitting between them. The germline CDR1 and CDR2 sequences are LGHDT and YNNKEL (reference sequence). The length of the CDR3 is 16 residues. CDR3 in DNA: TGTGCCAGCAGCCGTAAGCAGACTTCGGTTACCTACGAGCAGTACTTC. Translated: CASSRKQTSVTYEQYF.

The V and J genes are TRBV6-2 or TRBV6-3 and TRBJ2-7, with D possibly being TRBD2 (5 bases). The CDR3 is 12 amino acids. CDR1 MNHEY and CDR2 SVGEGT come from the germline V gene. V dropped 6 bases and J dropped 9 bases, with 15 bases sitting between them. CDR3 amino acids: CASSTGSRGQYF. In nucleotides, the CDR3 is TGTGCCAGCAGCACGGGATCTCGGGGGCAGTACTTC.

The CDR3 sequence is CASSRVRGNTEAFF. The CDR3 DNA sequence: TGCGCCAGCAGCCGAGTAAGGGGGAACACTGAAGCTTTCTTT. The chain couples TRBV4-3 to TRBJ1-1, with D maybe TRBD1 (5 bases). Trimming shortened V by 4 bases and J by 1 base, and 10 bases separated the two germline ends. Germline V CDR1 and CDR2: LGHNA, YSLEER. The CDR3 length is 14 residues.

The chain has TRBV5-5 and TRBJ2-5, with 10 bases identical to TRBD1. Germline CDR1 and CDR2: SGHKS and YYEKEE (reference sequence). The CDR3 length is 16 residues. V shed 0 bases and J 4 bases; nucleotides not matched to a gene: 6. CDR3 bases: TGTGCCAGCAGCTTGGTGGGACAGGGGAGGGGAGAGACCCAGTACTTC. This codes for CASSLVGQGRGETQYF.

The rearrangement links TRBV7-6 to TRBJ2-3, with TRBD2 matching over 11 bases. The V gene's germline CDR1 is SGHVS and CDR2 FNYEAQ. This CDR3 contains 17 residues. The V and J ends lost 1 base and 3 bases, in that order; junction bases with no gene match: 6. CDR3 DNA: TGTGCCAGCAGCTTAGGTAGCGGGGGGGCCAAGACAGATACGCAGTATTTT. Encoded protein: CASSLGSGGAKTDTQYF.

The V and J genes are TRBV19 and TRBJ2-7; TRBD1 aligns across 8 bases. The germline V gene has CDR1 LNHDA and CDR2 SQIVND (reference sequence). V was pared by 5 bases and J by 3 bases, with 6 bases of the junction left unmatched. This CDR3 contains 14 residues. The CDR3 DNA reads TGTGCCAGTAGTCCCGACAGGGGCGACTACGAGCAGTACTTC. The encoded protein is CASSPDRGDYEQYF.

This clone was observed a handful of times. The DNA of the CDR3 is TGTGCCAGCAGCCAAGGTGGGCGGGGGACCCTTGAAGAGACCCAGTACTTC. Translation gives CASSQGGRGTLEETQYF. The chain recombines TRBV4-2 with TRBJ2-5; 7 nucleotides match TRBD2. The germline gives CDR1 LGHNA, CDR2 YNFKEQ. The CDR3 is made up of 17 amino acids. The V and J ends lost 1 base and 3 bases, in that order; junction bases with no gene match: 11.

This chain joins TRBV11-3 and TRBJ2-7; TRBD1 agrees at 8 bases. CDR3 length: 15 amino acids. The germline CDR1 and CDR2 sequences are SGHNT and YENEEA. Losses at the gene ends were 3 bases for V and 4 bases for J; bases not matched to a gene: 8. CDR3 coding DNA: TGTGCCAGCAGCTTTTCAGGACAGGGTGCATACGAGCAGTACTTC. Its protein product is CASSFSGQGAYEQYF.

This clone was counted once. This sequence joins TRBV5-6 and TRBJ1-5; 8 nucleotides agree with TRBD1. Germline V gene data show CDR1 as SGHDT and CDR2 as YYEEEE. V was pared by 4 bases and J by 0 bases, with 9 bases of the junction left unmatched. The CDR3 is made up of 17 amino acids. CDR3 sequence reads: CASSTYGQGLSNQPQHF. CDR3 sequence (DNA): TGTGCCAGCAGCACTTACGGACAGGGCCTTAGCAATCAGCCCCAGCATTTT.

CDR3 region: CASSEARHGQQPGNTIYF. The CDR3 bases are TGTGCCAGCAGTGAAGCGCGACACGGACAACAGCCTGGAAACACCATATATTTT. The genes are TRBV6-1 and TRBJ1-3, with a possible D match to TRBD1 (5 bases). V gave up 0 bases and J gave up 2 bases, with 17 bases separating them. Germline V gene data show CDR1 as MNHNS and CDR2 as SASEGT. The CDR3 is 18 residues long.

Worth noting for this clone: An end of the junction differs from the germline gene, which may be a read error. The rearrangement joins TRBV4-3 to TRBJ1-6, with 7 bases that match TRBD1. The CDR3 extends over 14 amino acids. Germline values: CDR1 LGHNA, CDR2 YSLEER. CDR3 protein: CASSQGMNRGPVRF. Here the CDR3 DNA reads TGCGCCAGCAGCCAAGGGATGAACAGGGGCCCGGTCCGCTTT.

The chain employs TRBV18 and TRBJ2-3; tentatively, D is TRBD1 (6 bases). Trimming removed 1 base from V and 0 bases from J, with 17 bases in between. CDR3 size: 18 residues. Germline-derived CDR1 and CDR2 are KGHSH and LQKENI. CDR3 sequence reads: CASSPRVTGPSSTDTQYF. CDR3 in DNA: TGTGCCAGCTCACCACGAGTGACAGGACCATCTAGCACAGATACGCAGTATTTT.

The chain carries TRBV30 and TRBJ2-7, with 7 bases aligning to TRBD1. CDR1 is GTSNPN, CDR2 SVGIG, per germline (reference sequence). With 4 bases clipped from V and 6 bases from J, the junction kept 6 bases outside the gene matches. The CDR3 length is 12 residues. CDR3 amino acids: CAWTHRGGEQYF. The CDR3 DNA is TGTGCCTGGACGCACAGGGGTGGCGAGCAGTACTTC.

The CDR3 here is CASSSGVPGYTF. The CDR3, as DNA: TGTGCCAGCAGTTCAGGGGTTCCGGGCTACACCTTC. The chain recombines TRBV12-3 or TRBV12-4 with TRBJ1-2, with a tentative D call TRBD1 (6 bases). This CDR3 comprises 12 residues. V lost 4 bases and J 8 bases, leaving 11 bases between the germline ends.

CDR3 protein: CASSLEGDRFPHEQFF. The CDR3, as DNA: TGCGCCAGCAGCTTGGAGGGGGACAGATTTCCCCATGAGCAGTTCTTC. This chain links TRBV5-1 with TRBJ2-1, with 7 positions matching TRBD1. J gave up 8 bases and V 0 bases, and 11 bases lay outside the gene matches. Germline values: CDR1 SGHRS, CDR2 YFSETQ. CDR3 length: 16 amino acids.

V gene TRBV27 combines with J gene TRBJ1-2, with 8 bases fitting TRBD1. Germline assignment: CDR1 MNHEY and CDR2 SMNVEV (reference sequence). V was pared by 6 bases and J by 5 bases, with 2 bases of the junction left unmatched. CDR3 length equals 12 residues. CDR3 amino acids: CASRRQGYGYTF. CDR3 DNA sequence: TGTGCCAGCAGACGACAGGGGTATGGCTACACCTTC.

The chain links TRBV30 to TRBJ2-7; TRBD1 matches 10 bases. CDR1 GTSNPN and CDR2 SVGIG come from the germline V gene (reference sequence). With V trimmed by 3 bases and J by 5 bases, 7 bases remained unmatched. There are 14 residues in the CDR3. CDR3 DNA sequence: TGTGCCTGGAGCAAGAGGGACAGGGGAAACGAGCAGTACTTC. Its protein product is CAWSKRDRGNEQYF.

This clone has just one count. This chain joins TRBV5-8 and TRBJ2-1; D not resolved. The CDR3 contains 14 residues. Germline-derived CDR1 and CDR2 are SGHTS and YDEGEE. V lost 4 bases, J lost 3 bases, and 11 bases lay in between. Written as DNA, the CDR3 is TGTGCCAGCAGCGAGCTAGAGATCTACAATGAGCAGTTCTTC. It specifies CASSELEIYNEQFF. The entire variable domain, with the rest obtained from reference TRBV5-8 and TRBJ2-1, is as follows: EAGVTQSPTHLIKTRGQQATLRCSPISGHTSVYWYQQALGLGLQFLLWYDEGEERNRGNFPPRFSGRQFPNYSSELNVNALELEDSALYLCASSELEIYNEQFFGPGTRLTVL.

The chain combines TRBV30 with TRBJ2-7; TRBD1 is a possible D gene (5 bases). The length of the CDR3 is 14 residues. Germline loops: CDR1 GTSNPN, CDR2 SVGIG (reference sequence). V was cut by 3 bases and J by 3 bases, with 15 bases left in between. Written as DNA, the CDR3 is TGTGCCTGGAGGCAAAAGGGGTTAGGCTACGAGCAGTACTTC. Encoded protein: CAWRQKGLGYEQYF. Variable domain in full (rest from reference TRBV30 and TRBJ2-7): SQTIHQWPATLVQPVGSPLSLECTVEGTSNPNLYWYRQAAGRGLQLLFYSVGIGQISSEVPQNLSASRPQDRQFILSSKKLLLSDSGFYLCAWRQKGLGYEQYFGPGTRLTVT.